This TCR beta chain emerged from a study of cytomegalovirus exposure and HLA in healthy donors. This CDR3 is built from 12 residues. Germline assignment: CDR1 SGHRS and CDR2 YFSETQ. With V trimmed by 7 bases and J by 8 bases, 3 bases remained unmatched. The method was immunoSEQ multiplex PCR; TCRdb's version includes in-frame clones alone and lacks a portion of them. The sample contains approximately 59,000 clones, 80% to 95% of which appear only once. The V call is TRBV5-1, the J call TRBJ2-1; 10 bases agree with TRBD2. Sequenced sample: PBMCs. The source of this sequence is a man aged 18-30 years in good health and CMV-seropositive. The CDR3 bases are TGCGCCAGCGGTCTAGCGGGAGATGAGCAGTTCTTC. It yields the protein CASGLAGDEQFF.